Below, one T cell receptor (beta chain) is given with its context. Other DNA sequences of this sample code for an identical CDR3. The entry originates in a study of blood T cell repertoires in COVID-19. The table came from immunoSEQ multiplex PCR; TCRdb's copy has only in-frame clones and leaves some out. The sample consists of about 130,000 clones, over 70% of them appearing once. This CDR3 spans 14 amino acids. The germline gives CDR1 LGHDT, CDR2 YNNKEL (reference sequence). The V end was cut by 0 bases, the J end by 5 bases, with 8 bases between. The sequenced sample consisted of peripheral blood. The chain couples TRBV3-1 (or the pseudogene TRBV3-2) to TRBJ1-5, with D possibly being TRBD1 (5 bases). This clonotype was obtained from a woman aged 50 to 60 with acute or convalescent COVID-19. As DNA, the CDR3 is TGTGCCAGCAGCCAAGATGGGGGGTATCAGCCCCAGCATTTT. Amino acid sequence: CASSQDGGYQPQHF.